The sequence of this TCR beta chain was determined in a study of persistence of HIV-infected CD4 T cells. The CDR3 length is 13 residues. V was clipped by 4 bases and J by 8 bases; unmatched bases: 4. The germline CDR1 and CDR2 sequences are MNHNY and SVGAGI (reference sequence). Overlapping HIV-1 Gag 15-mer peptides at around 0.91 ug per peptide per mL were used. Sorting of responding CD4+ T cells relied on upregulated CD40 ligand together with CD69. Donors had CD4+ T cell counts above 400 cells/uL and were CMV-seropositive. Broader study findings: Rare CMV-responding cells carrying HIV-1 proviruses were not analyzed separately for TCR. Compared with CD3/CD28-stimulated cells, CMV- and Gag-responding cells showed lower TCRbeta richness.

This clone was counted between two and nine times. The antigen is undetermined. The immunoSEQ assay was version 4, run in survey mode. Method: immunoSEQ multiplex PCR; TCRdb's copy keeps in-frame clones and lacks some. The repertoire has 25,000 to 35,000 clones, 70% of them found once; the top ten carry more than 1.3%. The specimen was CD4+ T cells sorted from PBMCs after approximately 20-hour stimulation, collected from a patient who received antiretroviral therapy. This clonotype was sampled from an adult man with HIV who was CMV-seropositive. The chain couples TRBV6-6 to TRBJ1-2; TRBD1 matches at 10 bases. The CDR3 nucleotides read TGTGCCAGCAGTTCCCGGACAGGGGGAGGCTACACCTTC. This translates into CASSSRTGGGYTF.